Listed below are T cell receptor beta chains from one sample, sequenced in a study of beta chain features in type 1 diabetes. The repertoire was sequenced with immunoSEQ multiplex PCR; TCRdb's copy has only in-frame clones and lacks some. The sample contains approximately 26,000 clones, around three fifths of which appear only once. Material: Tregs from blood. These receptors originate from a woman in her twenties or thirties with type 1 diabetes. The CDR3 runs from the conserved cysteine through the conserved F or W. A D gene is named only where the DNA matches it firmly. Some rows mark clone size as missing; the rest say once, few, many or name a class of expanded clone.

>TRBV30|TRBJ2-1|NA|NA
CAWTDLYNEQFF
TGTGCCTGGACGGACTTATACAATGAGCAGTTCTTC
>TRBV19|TRBJ1-1|NA|NA
CASSTTPRGNTEAFF
TGTGCCAGTAGTACCACCCCTCGCGGGAACACTGAAGCTTTCTTT
>TRBV5-4|TRBJ2-1|few|NA
CASSLPGALVQFF
TGTGCCAGCAGCTTACCAGGGGCTCTTGTGCAGTTCTTC
>TRBV6-5|TRBJ1-1|NA|NA
CASSYLRNTEAFF
TGTGCCAGCAGTTACTTGCGGAACACTGAAGCTTTCTTT
>TRBV13|TRBJ2-3|NA|TRBD1
CASGTGYTDTQYF
TGTGCCAGCGGGACAGGGTACACAGATACGCAGTATTTT
>TRBV5-1|TRBJ2-3|NA|TRBD2
CASSRGLGGNADTQYF
TGCGCCAGCAGCCGCGGACTAGGTGGGAACGCAGATACGCAGTATTTT
>TRBV18|TRBJ1-5|NA|NA
CASSPREGNQPQHF
TGTGCCAGCTCCCCCAGGGAAGGCAATCAGCCCCAGCATTTT
>TRBV2|TRBJ2-1|few|TRBD2
CASGLASSYNEQFF
TGTGCCAGCGGACTAGCTTCATCCTACAATGAGCAGTTCTTC
>TRBV5-1|TRBJ2-1|NA|TRBD2
CASSFNSGRAMFF
TGCGCCAGCAGCTTTAATAGCGGGAGGGCCATGTTCTTC
>TRBV5-1|TRBJ2-3|few|NA
CASSLSADTQYF
TGCGCCAGCAGCTTGTCTGCAGATACGCAGTATTTT
>TRBV6-1|TRBJ2-7|NA|NA
CASSATLVSEQYF
TGTGCCAGCAGTGCCACTTTGGTCTCCGAGCAGTACTTC
>TRBV25-1|TRBJ2-5|NA|TRBD1
CASSERDRGKYQETQYF
TGTGCCAGCAGTGAAAGGGACAGGGGGAAGTACCAAGAGACCCAGTACTTC
>TRBV18|TRBJ1-5|NA|TRBD1
CASSQLMDRNQPQHF
TGTGCCAGCTCACAGCTGATGGACAGGAATCAGCCCCAGCATTTT
>TRBV30|TRBJ1-3|NA|NA
CACRGAPGNTIYF
TGTGCCTGCCGGGGGGCGCCTGGAAACACCATATATTTT
>TRBV2|TRBJ2-7|NA|TRBD2
CASSGAGGRGYEQYF
TGTGCCAGCAGTGGTGCGGGCGGGAGAGGATACGAGCAGTACTTC
>TRBV30|TRBJ2-7|NA|TRBD1
CAWSPVGTEFYEQYF
TGTGCCTGGAGCCCTGTCGGGACAGAGTTCTACGAGCAGTACTTC
>TRBV19|TRBJ1-5|NA|TRBD1
CAGGTGGAQPQHF
TGTGCCGGGGGGACAGGGGGCGCGCAGCCCCAGCATTTT
>TRBV6-1|TRBJ2-7|NA|TRBD2
CASSALLGVWREGSYEQYF
TGTGCCAGCAGTGCCCTTTTGGGGGTTTGGCGGGAGGGATCCTACGAGCAGTACTTC
>TRBV5-4|TRBJ2-3|few|NA
CASGQGTDTQYF
TGTGCCAGCGGGCAGGGGACAGATACGCAGTATTTT
>TRBV4-1|TRBJ2-1|NA|TRBD2
CASSHGASGRNEQFF
TGCGCCAGCAGCCATGGGGCTAGCGGGAGAAATGAGCAGTTCTTC
>TRBV7-9|TRBJ2-1|NA|NA
CASSLTGSILREQFF
TGTGCCAGCAGCTTAACCGGGAGTATTCTCCGTGAGCAGTTCTTC
>TRBV25-1|TRBJ2-6|few|NA
CASSLRSSGANVLTF
TGTGCCAGCAGTCTACGGAGCTCTGGGGCCAACGTCCTGACTTTC
>TRBV7-2|TRBJ1-1|once|TRBD1
CASSTGQGRLLQGEAFF
TGTGCCAGCAGCACCGGACAGGGTCGACTCCTGCAGGGTGAAGCTTTCTTT
>TRBV6-5|TRBJ2-7|few|TRBD1
CASSSDRGHEQYF
TGTGCCAGCAGTTCTGACAGGGGTCACGAGCAGTACTTC
>TRBV10-3|TRBJ1-2|NA|NA
CAISEAVYTYGYTF
TGTGCCATCAGTGAAGCGGTTTACACCTATGGCTACACCTTC
>TRBV18|TRBJ1-2|NA|NA
CASSPSSRATNYGYTF
TGTGCCAGCTCACCATCCTCCAGGGCAACAAACTATGGCTACACCTTC
>TRBV11-2|TRBJ2-1|few|TRBD1
CASSPQGAGSQFF
TGTGCCAGCAGCCCACAGGGGGCAGGTTCGCAGTTCTTC
>TRBV7-9|TRBJ2-1|NA|TRBD2
CAGTSGYNEQFF
TGTGCTGGGACTAGCGGTTACAATGAGCAGTTCTTC
>TRBV10-2|TRBJ1-1|NA|NA
CASSPDNRVNTEAFF
TGCGCCAGCAGTCCCGATAACAGGGTGAACACTGAAGCTTTCTTT
>TRBV5-1|TRBJ2-4|NA|TRBD1
CASRGTALNIQYF
TGCGCCAGCAGAGGGACAGCCCTAAACATTCAGTACTTC
>TRBV5-4|TRBJ2-3|NA|TRBD2
CASSLRAGVGTDTQYF
TGTGCCAGCAGCTTGCGAGCGGGAGTAGGCACAGATACGCAGTATTTT
>TRBV6-5|TRBJ2-7|NA|TRBD1
CASSYLTGAYEQYF
TGTGCCAGCAGTTACTTGACAGGGGCCTACGAGCAGTACTTC
>TRBV5-5|TRBJ1-2|NA|NA
CASADSPSNYGYTF
TGTGCCAGCGCAGACTCGCCTTCTAACTATGGCTACACCTTC
>TRBV18|TRBJ1-2|few|NA
CASSPPEPTGYGYTF
TGTGCCAGCTCACCACCCGAACCCACCGGCTATGGCTACACCTTC
>TRBV15|TRBJ2-1|few|TRBD2
CATSRTRLAGGSEQFF
TGTGCCACCAGCCGTACAAGACTAGCGGGAGGAAGTGAGCAGTTCTTC
>TRBV20-1|TRBJ1-1|NA|NA
CSAATGEAFF
TGCAGTGCTGCGACGGGGGAAGCTTTCTTT
>TRBV15|TRBJ2-1|NA|TRBD2
CATSRGGGTTSNNEQFF
TGTGCCACCAGCAGAGGAGGAGGGACTACCTCAAACAATGAGCAGTTCTTC
>TRBV6-1|TRBJ2-3|NA|NA
CASSTGEGTDTQYF
TGTGCCAGCAGCACGGGAGAGGGCACAGATACGCAGTATTTT
>TRBV6-1|TRBJ2-7|NA|TRBD1
CASRETGTDEQYF
TGTGCCAGCAGGGAGACAGGGACCGACGAGCAGTACTTC
>TRBV2|TRBJ2-5|NA|TRBD2
CASSDGLAGEETQYF
TGTGCCAGCAGCGACGGACTAGCGGGAGAAGAGACCCAGTACTTC
>TRBV5-1|TRBJ2-7|NA|NA
CASSLASSGPYEQYF
TGCGCCAGCAGCTTAGCGTCGAGCGGCCCCTACGAGCAGTACTTC
>TRBV5-4|TRBJ2-1|NA|TRBD1
CASSLYRGVGAYNEQFF
TGTGCCAGCAGCTTGTACAGGGGGGTTGGTGCCTACAATGAGCAGTTCTTC
>TRBV6-6|TRBJ2-7|NA|TRBD1
CASGGQGASYEQYF
TGTGCCAGCGGGGGACAGGGGGCTTCCTACGAGCAGTACTTC
>TRBV5-1|TRBJ2-1|NA|TRBD1
CASSWAQGDEQFF
TGCGCCAGCAGCTGGGCGCAGGGGGATGAGCAGTTCTTC
>TRBV5-1|TRBJ1-2|NA|NA
CASSLASGYGYTF
TGCGCCAGCAGCTTGGCGTCAGGGTATGGCTACACCTTC
>TRBV19|TRBJ1-2|NA|NA
CASSKPAIQGISYGYTF
TGTGCCAGTAGTAAACCAGCCATACAGGGTATCTCCTATGGCTACACCTTC
>TRBV5-1|TRBJ1-1|NA|NA
CASGSPGGTEAFF
TGCGCCAGCGGAAGTCCGGGGGGCACTGAAGCTTTCTTT
>TRBV28|TRBJ1-1|medium-sized|TRBD1
CASSLSAGTGEAEAFF
TGTGCCAGCAGTTTATCCGCCGGGACAGGGGAAGCTGAAGCTTTCTTT
>TRBV28|TRBJ2-7|once|TRBD1
CASDRDRSYEQYF
TGTGCCAGCGACCGGGACAGGTCCTACGAGCAGTACTTC
>TRBV27|TRBJ1-1|NA|TRBD1
CASSFDRGTEAFF
TGTGCCAGCAGTTTTGACAGGGGCACTGAAGCTTTCTTT
>TRBV12-5|TRBJ2-5|NA|NA
CASGLVQVPGGSQETQYF
TGTGCTAGTGGTTTGGTACAGGTCCCAGGAGGGTCCCAAGAGACCCAGTACTTC
>TRBV18|TRBJ2-1|few|TRBD2
CASSRGLAGGHNEQFF
TGTGCCAGCTCCCGCGGACTAGCGGGAGGGCACAATGAGCAGTTCTTC
>TRBV29-1|TRBJ2-3|NA|NA
CSVAQGQHTDTQYF
TGCAGCGTTGCTCAGGGGCAACACACAGATACGCAGTATTTT
>TRBV5-1|TRBJ2-2|few|TRBD1
CASSWGDRGDTGELFF
TGCGCCAGCAGCTGGGGGGACAGGGGAGACACCGGGGAGCTGTTTTTT
>TRBV7-3|TRBJ2-1|medium-sized|TRBD2
CASSSGTSNIGEQFF
TGTGCCAGCAGCTCCGGGACTAGTAACATCGGGGAGCAGTTCTTC